This T cell receptor (beta chain) is from a study of early T cells in non-severe SARS-CoV-2 infection. Across the whole study: Investigators sequenced bulk RNA drawn from unsorted whole blood, and chains remained unpaired.

Individually, cDNA molecules had unique molecular identifiers attached to them. One entry per CDR3 protein, called by TCRdb with MiXCR from the 5' RACE reads. The data hold about 69,000 distinct CDR3 sequences, with about 9.4% observed a single time. Trimming stripped 5 bases from V and 6 bases from J, with 11 bases between. The CDR3 length is 12 residues. CDR1 and CDR2 from the germline V gene are SGHTA and FQGNSA. Whole-study findings and limits: The matching step, a VDJdb search, favored anti-spike CD8 responses and missed private and CD4 specificities.

There are many counts of this clonotype. Its antigen is unknown. This chain joins TRBV7-2 and TRBJ2-7; maybe TRBD2 (5 bases). The source of this sequence is an adult who was a healthcare worker with PCR-confirmed SARS-CoV-2 infection or an uninfected control (not recorded which). The sequencing input was whole blood. CDR3 DNA: TGTGCCAGCAGCACTCGGGGTCCCGAGCAGTACTTC. This codes for CASSTRGPEQYF.